These T cell receptor beta chains were read from a single sample in a study of blood T cell repertoires in COVID-19. This table comes from immunoSEQ multiplex PCR, and its TCRdb copy is limited to in-frame clones, with some not included. The data hold some 120,000 clones, with 60% to 80% observed a single time. The sequencing input was peripheral blood. The receptors originated from a man older than 75 with COVID-19, enrolled during active disease. Both conserved end residues are part of each CDR3. A D gene is named only where the DNA matches it firmly. For some rows the clone size is stated as once, few or many, or as a class when expanded; others skip it.

TGTGCCAGCAACTCAGACCAGGGTACAGATACGCAGTATTTT | CASNSDQGTDTQYF | few | TRBV28 | 14 | . | TRBJ2-3
TGCGCCAGCAGTATGAGCGGCTCCTACAATGAGCAGTTCTTC | CASSMSGSYNEQFF | . | TRBV10-1 | 14 | . | TRBJ2-1
TGTGCCACTCAAAGGGACTTCGCCAAAAACATTCAGTACTTC | CATQRDFAKNIQYF | . | TRBV19 | 14 | . | TRBJ2-4
TGTGCCAGCAGCTTTGACCCGGGAGGGGGCGCATCCGCAACTAATGAAAAACTGTTTTTT | CASSFDPGGGASATNEKLFF | . | TRBV9 | 20 | TRBD1 | TRBJ1-4
TGTGCCAGCAGCCCCCGCCGGACTAGCCCCTACGAGCAGTACTTC | CASSPRRTSPYEQYF | . | TRBV11-2 | 15 | TRBD2 | TRBJ2-7
TGTGCCAGCCGCAGATCCGGGATCCTAACCTACGAGCAGTACTTC | CASRRSGILTYEQYF | . | TRBV18 | 15 | . | TRBJ2-7
TGTGCCAGCAGCTCGGGACAGTTGAATGAAAAACTGTTTTTT | CASSSGQLNEKLFF | . | TRBV5-5 | 14 | TRBD1 | TRBJ1-4
TGTGCCAGCAGCTTAGTTACAGGGGGCGCTTCGGATACGCAGTATTTT | CASSLVTGGASDTQYF | . | TRBV13 | 16 | TRBD1 | TRBJ2-3
TGTGCCAGCAGCCCCCCTTGGAGTAGGGGCGAGCAGTACTTC | CASSPPWSRGEQYF | . | TRBV11-2 | 14 | . | TRBJ2-7
TGTGCCAGCAGCGTTAATTCACGGTCGAACACCGGGGAGCTGTTTTTT | CASSVNSRSNTGELFF | . | TRBV9 | 16 | . | TRBJ2-2
TGTGCCAGTAGTATCCTGGACAGGGATGCCGGGAGGTCGAACACTGAAGCTTTCTTT | CASSILDRDAGRSNTEAFF | . | TRBV19 | 19 | TRBD1 | TRBJ1-1
TGTGCCAGTAGTATTTTGCGACAGGGGGGTGAAGCTTTCTTT | CASSILRQGGEAFF | . | TRBV19 | 14 | TRBD1 | TRBJ1-1
TGTGCCAGTAGTAATGTTCGGGGCACTGAAGCTTTCTTT | CASSNVRGTEAFF | many | TRBV19 | 13 | . | TRBJ1-1
TGTGCCAGCAGTGTGGACATACCTGGGGCAGATACGCAGTATTTT | CASSVDIPGADTQYF | . | TRBV25-1 | 15 | . | TRBJ2-3
TGCGCCAGCAGTGCGAGGACAGGAGATAATTCACCCCTCCACTTT | CASSARTGDNSPLHF | once | TRBV10-2 | 15 | TRBD1 | TRBJ1-6
TGTGCCAGCAGCCAAGCCGTGGTAGCGGGAGCCCCGCTCCAAGAGACCCAGTACTTC | CASSQAVVAGAPLQETQYF | few | TRBV3-1/TRBV3-2 | 19 | TRBD2 | TRBJ2-5
TGTGCCACCAGTGGGGGCGGGACCTACGAGCAGTACTTC | CATSGGGTYEQYF | . | TRBV24-1 | 13 | . | TRBJ2-7
TGTGCCAGCAGCCACCCTAACGGGAGAAAGACCCAGTACTTC | CASSHPNGRKTQYF | . | TRBV4-2 | 14 | . | TRBJ2-5
TGTGCCAGCAGTTACGGACAGATGAACACTGAAGCTTTCTTT | CASSYGQMNTEAFF | few | TRBV6-6 | 14 | . | TRBJ1-1
TGCGCCAGCAGCTTGGGTCTAGCGGGAGGCCGGGAGACCCAGTACTTC | CASSLGLAGGRETQYF | . | TRBV5-1 | 16 | TRBD2 | TRBJ2-5
TGTGCCAGCACCACAGGGCAGGGTAGGAATGAGCAGTTCTTC | CASTTGQGRNEQFF | . | TRBV28 | 14 | . | TRBJ2-1
TGTGCCAGCAGTTTATTCAGCGGGAGGGACTCCTACGAGCAGTACTTC | CASSLFSGRDSYEQYF | once | TRBV27 | 16 | TRBD2 | TRBJ2-7
TGTGCCAGCAGCGTAAGACAGGGGGGAGGAGAGACCCAGTACTTC | CASSVRQGGGETQYF | . | TRBV9 | 15 | TRBD1 | TRBJ2-5
TGTGCCAGCAGCCAAGATTTAGGGCTCAGGGCTGGGGAGCTGTTTTTT | CASSQDLGLRAGELFF | . | TRBV14 | 16 | . | TRBJ2-2
TGCGCCAGCAGCGACGGGACTCATGCCTACGAGCAGTACTTC | CASSDGTHAYEQYF | . | TRBV5-1 | 14 | . | TRBJ2-7
TGTGCCACCAGTGATCCCACAGGGGGCTATGGCTACACCTTC | CATSDPTGGYGYTF | . | TRBV24-1 | 14 | TRBD1 | TRBJ1-2
TGTGCCAGCAGTTACAGGGGGGTAGAGCAGTACTTC | CASSYRGVEQYF | . | TRBV2 | 12 | TRBD1 | TRBJ2-7
TGCAGTGCTAGTTCCCTAGCGGGAGTTAAGAATGAGCAGTTCTTC | CSASSLAGVKNEQFF | . | TRBV20-1 | 15 | TRBD2 | TRBJ2-1
TGTGCCAGCAGCCAAGGACTGATGAACTATGGCTACACCTTC | CASSQGLMNYGYTF | . | TRBV14 | 14 | . | TRBJ1-2
TGTGCCAGCAGTTACGACGGGAATAGCAATCAGCCCCAGCATTTT | CASSYDGNSNQPQHF | . | TRBV6-5 | 15 | . | TRBJ1-5
TGCGCCAGCAGCCAATTCACCGGGAACAGGGGGCTCCAAGAGACCCAGTACTTC | CASSQFTGNRGLQETQYF | . | TRBV4-1 | 18 | TRBD1 | TRBJ2-5
TGTGCCACCTCATCCGCGTCCTACGAGCAGTACTTC | CATSSASYEQYF | few | TRBV28 | 12 | . | TRBJ2-7
TGCGCCAGCAGCCAACTGGAGACAGAACTTTACGAGCAGTACTTC | CASSQLETELYEQYF | . | TRBV4-1 | 15 | . | TRBJ2-7
TGTGCCAGCAGCTTAGACGGCGGGCATACCTACGAGCAGTACTTC | CASSLDGGHTYEQYF | . | TRBV7-2 | 15 | . | TRBJ2-7
TGCGCCAGCAGCCAAAAGCGGACTAGCGGAAACGATTGGTACGAGCAGTACTTC | CASSQKRTSGNDWYEQYF | . | TRBV4-3 | 18 | TRBD2 | TRBJ2-7
TGTGCCAGCACCCAGGGGGCAGGGCTGGGTGAAAAACTGTTTTTT | CASTQGAGLGEKLFF | . | TRBV27 | 15 | TRBD1 | TRBJ1-4
TGTGCCAGCAGTTTATCCCGGGCAAAAGTTTGGAACAGGGGGGACACCGGGGAGCTGTTTTTT | CASSLSRAKVWNRGDTGELFF | . | TRBV27 | 21 | TRBD1 | TRBJ2-2
TGTGCCAGCAGCTCGGGACAGGGGAAAAACATTCAGTACTTC | CASSSGQGKNIQYF | . | TRBV9 | 14 | TRBD1 | TRBJ2-4
TGTGCCAGCAGCTTAAGGGGATTAGGGAACACCGGGGAGCTGTTTTTT | CASSLRGLGNTGELFF | . | TRBV7-9 | 16 | . | TRBJ2-2
TGTGCCAGCAGCCACTCGGACAGGGGGCTTGGATCACCCCTCCACTTT | CASSHSDRGLGSPLHF | once | TRBV4-2 | 16 | TRBD1 | TRBJ1-6
TGTGCCAGCAGGCTTCAGGGTACTGAAGCTTTCTTT | CASRLQGTEAFF | few | TRBV28 | 12 | . | TRBJ1-1
TGTGCCAGCAGCTTCGGTGGCGCGGGAAGGGGCAATGAGCAGTTCTTC | CASSFGGAGRGNEQFF | . | TRBV7-3 | 16 | . | TRBJ2-1
TGTGCCAGCACCTCGGGGTACTCTGGAAACACCATATATTTT | CASTSGYSGNTIYF | . | TRBV28 | 14 | . | TRBJ1-3
TGTGCCAGCAGCAGGACTAGCGGGTTCGAGACCCAGTACTTC | CASSRTSGFETQYF | . | TRBV7-9 | 14 | TRBD2 | TRBJ2-5
TGCGCCAGCAGCCCCAGACAGGTATCCTACAATGAGCAGTTCTTC | CASSPRQVSYNEQFF | . | TRBV5-1 | 15 | . | TRBJ2-1
TGTGCCAGCAGCCCCCGCAGGGCCAACTATGGCTACACCTTC | CASSPRRANYGYTF | . | TRBV5-6 | 14 | . | TRBJ1-2
TGTGCCAGCAGGGAAGGACTAGCGGGAGTCCCCAAGACCCAGTACTTC | CASREGLAGVPKTQYF | . | TRBV28 | 16 | TRBD2 | TRBJ2-5
TGTGCCAGCAGCGCCCGAAGACAGGGGGTTGATACGCAGTATTTT | CASSARRQGVDTQYF | . | TRBV7-2 | 15 | TRBD1 | TRBJ2-3
TGCAGCGCTAGATGGGGGGGCAGTGAGCAGTTCTTC | CSARWGGSEQFF | . | TRBV29-1 | 12 | . | TRBJ2-1
TGTGCCAGCAGCGTAACGACTGGGACTAGTATGGGTGAGCAGTTCTTC | CASSVTTGTSMGEQFF | . | TRBV9 | 16 | TRBD2 | TRBJ2-1
TGTGCCAGCAGCGAAACTCAGGGGACTGAAGCTTTCTTT | CASSETQGTEAFF | . | TRBV2 | 13 | . | TRBJ1-1
TGTGCCAGCAGGACCGGGGGGTCTGGAAACACCATATATTTT | CASRTGGSGNTIYF | . | TRBV7-9 | 14 | . | TRBJ1-3
TGTGCCAGTAGTTTGACAGGGACCCTCTCTGGGGCCAGCGTCCTGACTTTC | CASSLTGTLSGASVLTF | . | TRBV19 | 17 | TRBD1 | TRBJ2-6
TGTGCCAGCAGTGAGACGGAGACCTCCTACAATGAGCAGTTCTTC | CASSETETSYNEQFF | . | TRBV9 | 15 | . | TRBJ2-1
TGTGCCAGCAGTTTGGGAGGGACGTACACAGATACGCAGTATTTT | CASSLGGTYTDTQYF | few | TRBV28 | 15 | TRBD2 | TRBJ2-3
TGTGCCAGCAGCTATACCGGGACTAGCCAGGAGCAGTTCTTC | CASSYTGTSQEQFF | few | TRBV7-2 | 14 | TRBD2 | TRBJ2-1
TGTGCCAGCAGCCAAGATGTTGGCAGATTCCGTGTGAACTACACCTTC | CASSQDVGRFRVNYTF | . | TRBV3-1/TRBV3-2 | 16 | . | TRBJ1-2
TGTGCCAGCAGACCGGAGCGGGAGGGGTCCAATGAGCAGTTCTTC | CASRPEREGSNEQFF | . | TRBV5-4 | 15 | TRBD2 | TRBJ2-1
TGTGCCAGCAGCCTTCGCTCTCAGGGTTCTGGAAACACCATATATTTT | CASSLRSQGSGNTIYF | . | TRBV9 | 16 | . | TRBJ1-3
TGTGCCAGCAGTAATAGACAGGGAGGGGCCAACGTCCTGACTTTC | CASSNRQGGANVLTF | . | TRBV2 | 15 | TRBD1 | TRBJ2-6